Below, one T cell receptor beta chain is given with its context. This clonotype showed up many times. The target of this receptor is not known. There are no base qualities to consult, and no much larger clone falls within one base. This sample was sequenced with an Illumina HiSeq 1500. TCRdb passed the public sequencing reads through fastp at Q25 and MiXCR, retaining productive beta sequences. Rows are unified per CDR3 protein, each entry keeping the most common DNA and genes. Recorded for this sample are 650,000 to 900,000 distinct CDR3 sequences; over 25% of them occurred a single time. Roughly 12% of the sample is in the top ten clones. This sample's treatment or condition label indicates: in vitro stimulation with specific CMV peptide epitopes to enrich CMV-specific T cells. V is reduced by 1 base and J by 3 bases, leaving a spacing of 10 bases between them. From the germline V gene (reference sequence), CDR1 is SEHNR and CDR2 is FQNEAQ. The CDR3 numbers 15 residues from cysteine through phenylalanine. Left in the record is the CDR3 DNA by itself, 45 bases read in frame from the first base.

This entry belongs to a study of T cell repertoires in cytomegalovirus infection (dated by TCRdb to between 2018 and 2020). Regarding the research as a whole: The peptide stimulations were aimed at well-studied HLA-B-restricted epitopes as well as recently identified HLA-C-restricted CMV epitopes, whose presentation resists viral immunomodulation. Donor HLA type was relevant to the analysis, as public TCR beta signatures indicated carriage of CMV infection together with the matching HLA type.

The investigation overall reported the following: Cumulative frequency of public TCR beta family members discriminated carriers of CMV infection plus the relevant HLA type in this cohort and an independent 352-donor cohort. The ex vivo response was dominated by HLA-C-restricted CMV-specific TCR beta clonotypes, and the single most frequent clonotype in two of eight donors was supplied by these HLA-C-restricted clonotypes.

The sequence derives from a human donor in good health (CMV status not recorded). Some clones in this sample may be carry-over from other donors' samples. The V and J genes are TRBV7-9 and TRBJ1-5; the D gene is unclear. This material consisted of cultured CD8+ T cells from PBMCs, taken from culture after CMV antigen stimulation. Here is the DNA: TGTGCCAGCAGCTTAGAATCAGGCGACAATCAGCCCCAGCATTTT. Its product reads: CASSLESGDNQPQHF.